This TCR beta chain came from a study of graft-versus-host responses after intestinal transplantation. About the study: Transplant recipients had multivisceral, liver-intestinal, or isolated intestinal grafts. Study outcomes and limitations: Circulating GvH clones peaking coincided with falling HvG clones soon after transplant.

V gave up 0 bases and J gave up 2 bases, with 8 bases separating them. In germline, CDR1 is LGHNA, CDR2 YNFKEQ. CDR3 length: 14 residues. Comment on this clone: Its antigen is unknown.

Sequenced by immunoSEQ multiplex PCR; TCRdb stores in-frame clones only, minus some. The table shows 75,000 to 100,000 clones, with more than 75% occurring only once. The specimen comprised PBMCs, sampled 255 days after intestinal transplant. The rearrangement uses TRBV4-2 and TRBJ2-7, with no clear D. The clonotype comes from a human patient who received an intestinal transplant, so some T cells may come from the graft donor. The DNA for the CDR3 is TGTGCCAGCAGCCAAGATTACCAGGCCTACGAGCAGTACTTC. Amino acids: CASSQDYQAYEQYF.